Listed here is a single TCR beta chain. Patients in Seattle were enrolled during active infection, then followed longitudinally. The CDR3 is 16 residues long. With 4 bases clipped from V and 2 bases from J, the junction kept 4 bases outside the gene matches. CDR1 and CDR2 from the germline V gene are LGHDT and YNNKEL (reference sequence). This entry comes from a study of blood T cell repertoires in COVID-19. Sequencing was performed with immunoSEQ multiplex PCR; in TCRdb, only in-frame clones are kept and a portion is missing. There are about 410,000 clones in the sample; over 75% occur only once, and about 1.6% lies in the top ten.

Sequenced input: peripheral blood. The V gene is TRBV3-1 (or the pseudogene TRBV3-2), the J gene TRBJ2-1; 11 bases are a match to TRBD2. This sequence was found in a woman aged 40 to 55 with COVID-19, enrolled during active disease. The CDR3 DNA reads TGTGCCAGCAGCCGCCCGGGACTAGCGGCCTACAATGAGCAGTTCTTC. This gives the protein CASSRPGLAAYNEQFF.